The present T cell receptor (beta chain) was sequenced within a study of shared clonotypes between healthy human individuals. Comments on this clone: The antigen is not known.

The authors distributed each subset's genomic DNA evenly over several immunoSEQ plates. Study processing details: In the immunoSEQ data, sequences were junction-only and lacked quality scores, so filtering differed. Sequencing used immunoSEQ multiplex PCR; TCRdb keeps in-frame clones, though not all of them. The V and J calls and clone size come from that table; D and trimming were worked out from the DNA. Of roughly 520,000 clones in the sample, roughly 95% were seen once. Germline V gene sequence: CDR1 ENHRY, CDR2 SYGVKD. The CDR3 runs 13 residues. V dropped 2 bases and J dropped 4 bases, with 9 bases sitting between them. Study-level findings and limits: Naive subsets generally exceeded memory subsets in estimated richness. Owing to a small donor count, the genetic and exposure-history diversity represented was limited.

This chain links TRBV10-3 with TRBJ2-7, with D maybe TRBD2 (5 bases). The sequence was obtained from a woman aged 30 to 39 in good health. The source material was naive CD4+ T cells sorted from blood. Subset reported: CD45RA+ positively selected. The DNA for the CDR3 is TGTGCCATCAGTGAGGGTGGACTGTACGAGCAGTACTTC. It encodes CAISEGGLYEQYF.